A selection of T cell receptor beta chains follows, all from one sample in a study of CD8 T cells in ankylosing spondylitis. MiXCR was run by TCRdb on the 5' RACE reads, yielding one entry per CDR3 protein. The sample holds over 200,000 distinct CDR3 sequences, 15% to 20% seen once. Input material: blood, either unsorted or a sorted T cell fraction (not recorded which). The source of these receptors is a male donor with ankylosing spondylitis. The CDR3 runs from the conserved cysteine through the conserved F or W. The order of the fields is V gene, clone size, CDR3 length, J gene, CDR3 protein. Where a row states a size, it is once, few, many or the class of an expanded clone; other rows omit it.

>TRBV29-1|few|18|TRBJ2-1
CSVSEVAGGLNSYNEQFF
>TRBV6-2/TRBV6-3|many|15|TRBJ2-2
CASCPWEWGTGELFF
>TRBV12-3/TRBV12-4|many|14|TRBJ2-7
CASSRPSTVDEQYF
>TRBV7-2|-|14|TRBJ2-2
CASRPPGDTGELFF
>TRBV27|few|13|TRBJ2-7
CASSFAASYEQYF
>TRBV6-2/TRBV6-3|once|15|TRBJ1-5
CASSYGQVGNQPQHF
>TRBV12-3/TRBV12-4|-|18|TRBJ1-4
CARSSHRDRDATNEKLFF
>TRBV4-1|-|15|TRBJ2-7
CASSQDVQTTYEQYF
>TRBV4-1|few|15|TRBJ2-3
CASSQERVSTDTQYF
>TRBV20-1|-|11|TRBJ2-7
CSASGFREQYF
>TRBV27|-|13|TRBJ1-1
CASSYGRRTEAFF
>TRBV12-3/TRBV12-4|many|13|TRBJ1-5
CASRDSTNQPQHF
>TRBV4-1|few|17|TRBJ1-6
CASSQVPPGKGLIPLHF
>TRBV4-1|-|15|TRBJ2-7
CASSQDGTGGDEQYF